The T cell receptor (beta chain) described here comes from a study of cytomegalovirus exposure and HLA in healthy donors. Looking at the study overall: When over 300 donors were genotyped, roughly four fifths of them were found to fall in the Caucasian-associated ancestry cluster.

The PCR contained 60 Vbeta and 13 Jbeta primers. Assay: immunoSEQ multiplex PCR; the TCRdb copy retains only in-frame clones and omits some. The table includes approximately 86,000 clones, more than 70% detected once. The CDR3 contains 16 residues. The sample consisted of PBMCs. This TCR derives from a man in his forties or fifties in good health and CMV-seronegative. The V call is TRBV21-1, the J call TRBJ1-1; the DNA was not compared with TRBD1, the D call given in the table. TRBV21-1 is a pseudogene. The CDR3 sequence is CASSKTKHRAATEAFF. The CDR3 coding sequence is TGTGCCAGCAGCAAAACGAAACACAGGGCGGCCACTGAAGCTTTCTTT.